This T cell receptor (beta chain) derives from a study of OX40 agonist ivuxolimab in advanced cancers. The data were produced by immunoSEQ multiplex PCR, yet TCRdb's version contains in-frame clones alone and is incomplete. The sample has tens of thousands of clones, around 89% seen once. A remark on this clone: Its specificity is not known.

General study points: Dose levels from 0.1 to 3.0 mg/kg saw CD4+ and CD8+ blood T cells expand clonally by week 6.

The CDR3 sequence is 17 residues long. Trimming removed 0 bases from V and 3 bases from J, with 16 bases in between. Germline V CDR1 and CDR2: SGHDT, YYEEEE. The receptor comes from an adult with an advanced solid tumor such as melanoma, head and neck, liver or kidney cancer. The specimen comprised CD4+ or CD8+ T cells sorted from blood, sampled in a trial of the OX40 agonist ivuxolimab. V gene TRBV5-6 combines with J gene TRBJ2-1; a possible D gene is TRBD1 (5 bases). In nucleotides, the CDR3 is TGTGCCAGCAGCTTGGCTCCCCAGGGAAAAAGCTACAATGAGCAGTTCTTC. Translation gives CASSLAPQGKSYNEQFF. The complete variable domain, with remaining parts taken from reference TRBV5-6 and TRBJ2-1, reads DAGVTQSPTHLIKTRGQQVTLRCSPKSGHDTVSWYQQALGQGPQFIFQYYEEEERQRGNFPDRFSGHQFPNYSSELNVNALLLGDSALYLCASSLAPQGKSYNEQFFGPGTRLTVL.